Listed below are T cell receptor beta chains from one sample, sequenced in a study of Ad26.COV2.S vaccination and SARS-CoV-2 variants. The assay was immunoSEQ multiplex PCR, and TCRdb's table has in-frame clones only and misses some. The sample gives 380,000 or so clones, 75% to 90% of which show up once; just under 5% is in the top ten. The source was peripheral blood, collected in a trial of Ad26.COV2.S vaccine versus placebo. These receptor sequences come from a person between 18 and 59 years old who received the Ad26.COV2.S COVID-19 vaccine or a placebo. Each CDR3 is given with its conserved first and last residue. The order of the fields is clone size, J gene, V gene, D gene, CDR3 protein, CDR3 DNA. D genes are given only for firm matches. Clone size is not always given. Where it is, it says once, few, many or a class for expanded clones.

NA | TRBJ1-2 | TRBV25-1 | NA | CASSERLQGESGYTF | TGTGCCAGCAGTGAACGTTTACAGGGAGAGAGTGGCTACACCTTC
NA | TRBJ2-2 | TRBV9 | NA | CASSVAGANTGELFF | TGTGCCAGCAGCGTAGCAGGGGCCAACACCGGGGAGCTGTTTTTT
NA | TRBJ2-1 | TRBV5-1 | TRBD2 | CASRAGLATYNEQFF | TGCGCCAGCAGGGCTGGACTAGCCACCTACAATGAGCAGTTCTTC
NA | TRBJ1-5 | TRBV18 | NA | CASSPTGDKRIQPQHF | TGTGCCAGCTCACCGACAGGAGACAAAAGGATTCAGCCCCAGCATTTT
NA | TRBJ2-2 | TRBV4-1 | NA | CASSQGLTGITGELFF | TGCGCCAGCAGCCAAGGGCTAACAGGGATCACCGGGGAGCTGTTTTTT
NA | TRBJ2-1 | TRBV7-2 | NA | CASSTSPDGNEQFF | TGTGCCAGCAGTACGAGCCCGGACGGCAATGAGCAGTTCTTC
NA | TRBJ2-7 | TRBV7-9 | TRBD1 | CASSFDTYGTGSYYEQYF | TGTGCCAGCAGTTTTGATACGTATGGGACAGGGAGCTACTACGAGCAGTACTTC
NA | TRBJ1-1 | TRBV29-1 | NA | CSVEGGGDTWDTEAFF | TGCAGCGTTGAAGGGGGAGGGGACACATGGGACACTGAAGCTTTCTTT
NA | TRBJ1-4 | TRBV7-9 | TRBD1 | CASSFMALYRGRDEKLFF | TGTGCCAGCAGCTTCATGGCCTTGTACAGGGGAAGGGATGAAAAACTGTTTTTT
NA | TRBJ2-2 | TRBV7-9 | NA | CASSLWQGQNTGELFF | TGTGCCAGCAGCTTATGGCAGGGACAGAACACCGGGGAGCTGTTTTTT
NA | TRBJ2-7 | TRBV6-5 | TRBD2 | CASSYAGGYEQYF | TGTGCCAGCAGTTACGCGGGGGGCTACGAGCAGTACTTC
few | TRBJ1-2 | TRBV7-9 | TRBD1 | CASSPPGTVNYGYTF | TGTGCCAGCAGCCCGCCCGGGACAGTGAACTATGGCTACACCTTC
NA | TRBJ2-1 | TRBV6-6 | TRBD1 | CASSGRQGANEQFF | TGTGCCAGCAGTGGAAGACAGGGGGCTAATGAGCAGTTCTTC
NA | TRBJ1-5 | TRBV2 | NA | CASSRIRGVDQPQHF | TGTGCCAGCAGCCGAATTAGAGGGGTCGATCAGCCCCAGCATTTT
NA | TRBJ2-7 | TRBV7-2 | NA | CASSLTPNYEQYF | TGTGCCAGCAGCTTAACCCCCAACTACGAGCAGTACTTC
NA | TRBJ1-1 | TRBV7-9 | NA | CASSRSGFTEAFF | TGTGCCAGCAGCCGATCAGGGTTCACTGAAGCTTTCTTT
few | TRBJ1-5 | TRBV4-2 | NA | CASSRREKSEPQHF | TGTGCCAGCAGCCGGAGGGAGAAATCAGAGCCCCAGCATTTT
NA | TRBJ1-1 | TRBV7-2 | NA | CASSITGSDTEAFF | TGTGCCAGCAGCATTACAGGGTCGGACACTGAAGCTTTCTTT
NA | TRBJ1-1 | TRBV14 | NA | CASSQDPVGTTEAFF | TGTGCCAGCAGCCAAGATCCAGTGGGGACCACTGAAGCTTTCTTT
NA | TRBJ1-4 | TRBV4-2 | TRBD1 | CASSQGTGGNEKLFF | TGTGCCAGCAGCCAAGGGACAGGCGGTAATGAAAAACTGTTTTTT
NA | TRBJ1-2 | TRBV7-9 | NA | CASSSQGIVYGYTF | TGTGCCAGCAGCTCCCAGGGGATCGTCTATGGCTACACCTTC
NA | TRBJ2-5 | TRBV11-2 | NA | CASSTRWVRETQYF | TGTGCCAGCAGCACGCGATGGGTACGGGAGACCCAGTACTTC